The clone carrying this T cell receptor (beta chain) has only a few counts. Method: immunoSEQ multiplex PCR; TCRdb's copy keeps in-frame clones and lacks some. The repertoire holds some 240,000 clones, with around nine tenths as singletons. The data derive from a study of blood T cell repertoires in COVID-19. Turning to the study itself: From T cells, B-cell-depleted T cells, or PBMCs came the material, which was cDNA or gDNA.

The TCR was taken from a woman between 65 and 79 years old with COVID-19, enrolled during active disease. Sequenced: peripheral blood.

CDR3 in DNA: TGCGCCAGCAGCCCCCTGGGGGCGGACACTGAAGCTTTCTTT. It specifies CASSPLGADTEAFF. The chain links TRBV5-1 to TRBJ1-1; D possibly corresponds to TRBD1 (6 bases). V was pared by 4 bases and J by 3 bases, with 13 bases between. The CDR3 is made up of 14 amino acids. Germline V gene sequence: CDR1 SGHRS, CDR2 YFSETQ.